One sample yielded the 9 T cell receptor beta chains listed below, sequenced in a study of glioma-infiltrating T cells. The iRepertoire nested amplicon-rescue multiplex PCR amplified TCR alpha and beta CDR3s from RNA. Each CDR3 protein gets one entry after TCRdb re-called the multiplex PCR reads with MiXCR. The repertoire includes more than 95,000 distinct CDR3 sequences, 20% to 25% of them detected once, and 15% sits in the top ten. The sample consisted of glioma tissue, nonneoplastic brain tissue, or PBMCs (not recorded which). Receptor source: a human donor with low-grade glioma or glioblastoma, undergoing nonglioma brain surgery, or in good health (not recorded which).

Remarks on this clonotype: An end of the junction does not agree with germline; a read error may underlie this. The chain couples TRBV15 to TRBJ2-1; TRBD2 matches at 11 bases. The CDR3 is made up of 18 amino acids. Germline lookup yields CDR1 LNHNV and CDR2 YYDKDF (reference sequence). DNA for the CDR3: TGTGCCACCAGCGGAGATTTATCACTAGCGGGAGTTCGCAATGAGCAGTTCTTC. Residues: CATSGDLSLAGVRNEQFF.

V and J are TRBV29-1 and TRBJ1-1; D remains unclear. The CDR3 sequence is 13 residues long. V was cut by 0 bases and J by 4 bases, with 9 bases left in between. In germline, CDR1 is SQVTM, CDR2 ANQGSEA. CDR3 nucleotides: TGCAGCGTTGAAGACCGCACGGGCACTGAAGCTTTCTTT. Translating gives CSVEDRTGTEAFF.

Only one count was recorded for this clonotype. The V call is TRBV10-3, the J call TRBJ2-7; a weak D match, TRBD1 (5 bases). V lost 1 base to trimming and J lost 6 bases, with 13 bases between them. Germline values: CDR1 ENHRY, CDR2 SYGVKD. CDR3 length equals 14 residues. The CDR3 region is CAISELSGSGEQYF. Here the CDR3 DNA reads TGTGCCATCAGTGAGTTATCAGGGTCCGGCGAGCAGTACTTC.

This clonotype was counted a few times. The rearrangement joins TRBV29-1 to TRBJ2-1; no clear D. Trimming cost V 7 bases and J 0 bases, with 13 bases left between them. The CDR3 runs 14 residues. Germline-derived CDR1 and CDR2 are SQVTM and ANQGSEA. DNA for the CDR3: TGCAGCGGTACACATCCTCTCTCCTACAATGAGCAGTTCTTC. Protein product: CSGTHPLSYNEQFF.

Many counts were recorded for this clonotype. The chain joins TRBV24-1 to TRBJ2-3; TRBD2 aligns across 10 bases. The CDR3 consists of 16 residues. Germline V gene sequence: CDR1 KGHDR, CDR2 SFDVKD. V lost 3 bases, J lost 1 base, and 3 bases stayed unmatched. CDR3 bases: TGTGCCACCAGTGATGCTAGCGGGAGTGGCACAGATACGCAGTATTTT. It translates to CATSDASGSGTDTQYF.

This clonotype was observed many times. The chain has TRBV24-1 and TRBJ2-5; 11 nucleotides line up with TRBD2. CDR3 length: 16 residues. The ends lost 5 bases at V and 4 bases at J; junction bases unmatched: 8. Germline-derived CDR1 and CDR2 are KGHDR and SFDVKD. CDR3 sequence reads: CATSGPTSGTGETQYF. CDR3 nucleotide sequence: TGTGCCACCAGTGGGCCGACTAGCGGGACGGGAGAGACCCAGTACTTC.

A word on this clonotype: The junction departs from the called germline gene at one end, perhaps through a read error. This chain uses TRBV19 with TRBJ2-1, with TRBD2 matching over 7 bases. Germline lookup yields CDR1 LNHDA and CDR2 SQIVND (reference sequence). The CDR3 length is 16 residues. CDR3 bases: TGTGCAAGTAGTAGGAGCGGGGCCCTATCCTACAATGAGCAGTTCTTC. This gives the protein CASSRSGALSYNEQFF.

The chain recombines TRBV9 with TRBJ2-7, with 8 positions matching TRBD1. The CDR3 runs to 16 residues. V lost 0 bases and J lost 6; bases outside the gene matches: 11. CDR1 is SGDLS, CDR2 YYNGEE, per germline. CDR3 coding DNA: TGTGCCAGCAGCGTAGGCCTCGGGACAGGTAACGGCGAGCAGTACTTC. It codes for CASSVGLGTGNGEQYF.

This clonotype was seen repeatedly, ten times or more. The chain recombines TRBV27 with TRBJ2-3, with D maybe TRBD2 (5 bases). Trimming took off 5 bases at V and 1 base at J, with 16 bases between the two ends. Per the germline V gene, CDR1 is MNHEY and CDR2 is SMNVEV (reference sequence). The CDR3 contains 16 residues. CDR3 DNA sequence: TGTGCCAGCAGTCTAGCCGGTCGAACTGGCACAGATACGCAGTATTTT. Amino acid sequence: CASSLAGRTGTDTQYF.